This T cell receptor (beta chain) appears in the sequencing data of a study of OX40 agonist ivuxolimab in advanced cancers. As for the study more broadly: Ivuxolimab, which targeted the costimulatory receptor OX40 (CD134), was an agonistic, fully human IgG2 monoclonal antibody. In the dose-escalation cohort, more than 75% of patients were male, and the mean age was approximately 60 years, with a range of about 20 to 79. The purpose of peripheral TCRbeta sequencing was to test whether ivuxolimab changed TCR sequence diversity and led to clonal T-cell expansion. Intravenous ivuxolimab was administered to patients every 2 weeks at six dose levels: 0.01, 0.1, 0.3, 1.5, 3 and 10 mg/kg. Among the 52 dose-escalation patients, around 20 had hepatocellular carcinoma, 15 melanoma, 9 renal cell carcinoma and 9 head and neck cancer. Partial responses were achieved by three dose-escalation patients, of whom one had hepatocellular carcinoma and two had cutaneous melanoma. Prior anti-PD-1, anti-PD-L1 or anti-CTLA-4 therapy was permitted, and checkpoint inhibitors had been received by roughly two fifths of dose-escalation patients. The paper covers the monotherapy dose-escalation part of the phase I ivuxolimab trial, which included N of about 50 patients.

The germline V gene (reference sequence) sets CDR1 to GTSNPN and CDR2 to SVGIG. V is reduced by 2 bases and J by 10 bases, leaving a spacing of 9 bases between them. Counted from cysteine to phenylalanine, this CDR3 has 11 amino acids. The sequence is cut down to CDR3 DNA, 33 bases in frame from base 1. To sequence the TCRbeta CDR3 region, genomic DNA was isolated from the sorted cells. The immunoSEQ Assay was used to sequence the TCRbeta CDR3 regions. TCRdb's version of the immuneACCESS table is confined to in-frame rearrangements and falls short of the full clone set. An unresolved V gene accounts for under half of the shortfall where checked; the remainder is of unknown origin. This sample lists 110,000 or so clones; approximately 90% were detected once. Under 0.85% of the sample lies in the top ten. Overall study outcomes, separate from this receptor: At doses of 0.1 to 3.0 mg/kg, clonal expansion of both CD4+ and CD8+ T cells in blood was seen between baseline and week 6. Low levels of normalized T-cell clonal expansion were also seen in some patients who did not respond. Which antigens the clonally expanded peripheral T cells were specific for was not determined. In the 0.1-3.0 mg/kg groups, partial responders had among the lowest normalized peripheral clonal expansion, particularly in CD8+ T cells. After ivuxolimab, more expanded clones were found on average in CD8+ T cells than in CD4+ T cells.

The trial excluded patients who had a history of autoimmune disease or were on systemic immunosuppression. Peripheral blood for TCR sequencing was drawn from every dose cohort at baseline, at cycle 4 day 1 and at cycle 7 day 1. The samples were drawn from a first-in-human, open-label, multicenter phase I dose-escalation trial of ivuxolimab. Adults with locally advanced or metastatic melanoma, renal cell carcinoma, hepatocellular carcinoma or head and neck squamous cell carcinoma were enrolled in the trial. Before TCR sequencing, CD4+ and CD8+ T cells were separately sorted from peripheral blood. In the case of this clone: Its antigen remains undetermined. One base away there is no much larger clone; base qualities are not given.

This clonotype was obtained from an adult with an advanced solid tumor such as melanoma, head and neck, liver or kidney cancer. This chain is built from TRBV30 and TRBJ1-3, with the D gene too uncertain to name. This material consisted of CD4+ or CD8+ T cells sorted from blood, taken in a trial of the OX40 agonist ivuxolimab. The DNA sequence is as follows: TGTGCCTGGAGTCCCCTCCGTACCATATATTTT. Its translation is CAWSPLRTIYF.